This T cell receptor (beta chain) was retrieved from a study of blood T cell repertoires in COVID-19 (dated by TCRdb to 2020 to 2021). Background for the entire study: Samples from collaborators originated in the United States, Italy and Spain and spanned both the acute and convalescent phases of COVID-19. The sample metadata nearly always contained a de-identified subject ID, COVID-19 status, age in years and sex. The material from the prospective study consisted of cDNA or gDNA derived from T cells, B-cell-depleted T cells, or PBMCs. Where available, HLA class I and class II types were taken from metadata supplied by the sample provider and were not determined by assay-based typing. Samples came from the ongoing ImmuneRACE study (first 160 participants) plus 1,254 subjects from 6 global collaborators. A freely available public database, intended as a resource for researchers studying the immune response to SARS-CoV-2, is where the repertoires were released. Deeply sampled blood TCRbeta repertoires from subjects exposed to, actively infected with, or recovered from COVID-19 were included in the dataset.

On this clone: Its antigen is currently not known. There are no base qualities to consult, and no much larger clone falls within one base.

Results and caveats for the whole study, not just this receptor: The amount of clinical and demographic metadata varied by source and participant and was provided uncurated.

Whole blood was collected in K2EDTA tubes by collaborating institutions according to the institutions' own protocols. For TCRbeta analysis, collaborators shipped samples as frozen whole blood, isolated PBMCs, or DNA extracted from either of those sample types. TCRbeta CDR3 regions were amplified from genomic DNA using the immunoSEQ Assay, a bias-controlled multiplex PCR. As for how the authors treated the data: The number of nucleated cells in each sample was estimated by amplification of reference gene primers within the assay. To quantify the absolute abundance of each unique TCRbeta CDR3 rearrangement, sequence reads were collapsed and filtered. Productive Simpson clonality was computed per sample as the square root of Simpson's diversity index over productive rearrangements. TCRdb limited this immuneACCESS table to in-frame rearrangements with V and J called. A share of clones is missing; checked studies link under half to unresolved V genes, and the rest is unexplained. D and trimming were read from the DNA, whereas the V and J calls and clone size are those reported in that table. This sample lists roughly 200,000 clones; about four fifths were detected once. Clones ranked in the top ten supply 5.5% to 8.5% of the sample.

This sequence was found in a man between 60 and 70 years old with acute or convalescent COVID-19. Sequences were obtained from peripheral blood.

The CDR3: CASTLGTVKTEAFF. The DNA reads as follows: TGTGCCAGTACCCTGGGGACAGTCAAAACTGAAGCTTTCTTT. The chain employs TRBV19 and TRBJ1-1, and 7 junction bases match TRBD1. CDR1 LNHDA and CDR2 SQIVND were looked up in the germline V gene (reference sequence). The CDR3 runs 14 amino acids, cysteine and phenylalanine included. Just CDR3 DNA is preserved here, 42 bases in frame from base 1. Germline trimming: 7 bases from V, 5 bases from J; junction bases outside gene matches: 10.